Presented here are 28 T cell receptor beta chains from one specimen sequenced in a study of identical twins. One entry per CDR3 protein results from TCRdb running MiXCR on the 5' RACE reads. The table includes 470,000 or so distinct CDR3 sequences, approximately 25% detected once. Another study also made use of these data, one on T cells expressing NK-cell markers.

Sequenced: CD4+ T cells sorted from blood. These receptors came from a woman under 30 in good health.

The genes are TRBV5-1 and TRBJ2-3; tentative D call: TRBD2 (6 bases). Germline values: CDR1 SGHRS, CDR2 YFSETQ. The CDR3 is 14 amino acids. V was trimmed by 0 bases and J by 6 bases, leaving 11 bases between them. CDR3 DNA sequence: TGCGCCAGCAGCTTGGGCAGGAGGGAGGATACGCAGTATTTT. Its protein product is CASSLGRREDTQYF.

This clonotype turned up a few times. V gene TRBV7-2 combines with J gene TRBJ2-1; a weak D match, TRBD1 (7 bases). The CDR3 sequence is 15 residues long. Trimming stripped 4 bases from V and 2 bases from J, with 12 bases between. Germline CDR1 reads SGHTA; CDR2 reads FQGNSA. The CDR3 here is CASSSGGGAYNEQFF. In nucleotides, the CDR3 is TGTGCCAGCAGCTCAGGGGGAGGTGCCTACAATGAGCAGTTCTTC.

This clonotype was detected only a few times. The genes are TRBV10-3 and TRBJ2-1, with TRBD1 matching over 8 bases. Germline values: CDR1 ENHRY, CDR2 SYGVKD. Trimming removed 0 bases from V and 8 bases from J; junction bases left unmatched: 9. The CDR3 contains 16 residues. This CDR3 reads CAISESIGTGRDEQFF. CDR3 sequence (DNA): TGTGCCATCAGTGAGTCGATTGGGACAGGACGGGATGAGCAGTTCTTC.

This clonotype was counted a few times. This chain links TRBV5-1 with TRBJ2-5; 7 bases line up with TRBD1. The germline CDR1 and CDR2 sequences are SGHRS and YFSETQ. The CDR3 covers 16 residues. Germline trimming cut 8 bases from V and 5 bases from J; bases unmatched to any gene: 18. CDR3 region: CARMTRRQGIEETQYF. DNA of the CDR3: TGCGCCAGAATGACTCGCCGACAGGGAATTGAGGAGACCCAGTACTTC.

The gene calls are TRBV20-1 and TRBJ2-7, with D possibly TRBD2 on 5 matching bases. The CDR3 is made up of 12 amino acids. V was pared by 3 bases and J by 2 bases, with 8 bases between. Germline CDR1 and CDR2: DFQATT and SNEGSKA (reference sequence). As DNA, the CDR3 is TGCAGTGCTAGTCGACTAACCTACGAGCAGTACTTC. As protein: CSASRLTYEQYF.

The genes are TRBV20-1 and TRBJ1-1, with a weak D call TRBD1 (5 bases). Trimming took 6 bases from V and 4 from J, leaving 9 bases between them. CDR1 DFQATT and CDR2 SNEGSKA come from the germline V gene (reference sequence). The CDR3 spans 11 residues. In DNA form, the CDR3 reads TGCAGTGCGCAGGGTATCACTGAAGCTTTCTTT. Its translation is CSAQGITEAFF.

This clonotype was detected many times. CDR3: CAIKGSDNQPQHF. The CDR3 DNA is TGTGCCATCAAGGGGAGTGACAATCAGCCCCAGCATTTT. This chain uses TRBV10-3 with TRBJ1-5; tentative D call: TRBD1 (5 bases). Per the germline V gene, CDR1 is ENHRY and CDR2 is SYGVKD. V was shortened by 7 bases and J by 3 bases, with 10 bases between the two germline ends. The CDR3 is 13 residues long.

In its sample, this clonotype was seen a few times. The chain employs TRBV20-1 and TRBJ2-7, with 12 positions matching TRBD2. The CDR3 length is 16 residues. Germline V CDR1 and CDR2: DFQATT, SNEGSKA (reference sequence). Trimming took 5 bases from V and 6 from J; bases not matched to a gene: 14. CDR3 region: CSAAILAGGSVGEQYF. The DNA of the CDR3 is TGCAGTGCTGCGATCCTAGCGGGAGGGTCTGTGGGCGAGCAGTACTTC.

The genes are TRBV6-1 and TRBJ2-3, with 13 bases aligning to TRBD2. The CDR3 spans 16 residues. J gave up 1 base and V 6 bases, and 4 bases lay outside the gene matches. Germline loops: CDR1 MNHNS, CDR2 SASEGT. In DNA form, the CDR3 reads TGTGCCAGCAGATTCGGACTAGCGGGAGGCACAGATACGCAGTATTTT. Protein product: CASRFGLAGGTDTQYF.

This clonotype showed up just a few times. The gene calls are TRBV20-1 and TRBJ2-1; TRBD2 matches at 7 bases. V lost 0 bases, J lost 1 base, and 3 bases stayed unmatched. CDR1 DFQATT and CDR2 SNEGSKA come from the germline V gene (reference sequence). The CDR3 consists of 15 residues. CDR3 region: CSAREGGRSYNEQFF. The CDR3 bases are TGCAGTGCTAGAGAGGGGGGGAGGTCCTACAATGAGCAGTTCTTC.

This clonotype was seen more than once but under ten times. The gene calls are TRBV29-1 and TRBJ2-7, with 12 bases matching TRBD2. V was clipped by 6 bases and J by 4 bases; unmatched bases: 13. Germline lookup yields CDR1 SQVTM and CDR2 ANQGSEA. The CDR3 runs 16 residues. The CDR3 region is CSVAGRTSGINYEQYF. The CDR3, as DNA: TGCAGCGTGGCCGGTCGGACTAGCGGGATTAATTACGAGCAGTACTTC.

This rearrangement joins TRBV12-3 or TRBV12-4 to TRBJ2-2; tentative D call: TRBD2 (6 bases). The length of the CDR3 is 14 residues. Deletions cut 6 bases from V and 4 bases from J, with 12 bases between. The CDR3 sequence: CASRLAGGTGELFF. The CDR3 region has the DNA TGTGCCAGCAGACTAGCCGGGGGCACCGGGGAGCTGTTTTTT.

The chain links TRBV20-1 to TRBJ2-3, with TRBD2 matching over 9 bases. The CDR3 contains 13 residues. Germline V gives CDR1 DFQATT, CDR2 SNEGSKA (reference sequence). The trim removed 3 bases at V and 6 bases at J, leaving 4 bases unmatched. The CDR3 DNA follows: TGCAGTGCTAGTGCGGGAGGGCAGGATACGCAGTATTTT. It yields the protein CSASAGGQDTQYF.

This clonotype showed up just a few times. The chain combines TRBV5-1 with TRBJ2-3; D is unclear. The germline V and J ends were trimmed by 5 bases and 0 bases, with 10 bases remaining between them. CDR1 and CDR2 from the germline V gene are SGHRS and YFSETQ. The CDR3 is 14 amino acids. CDR3 nucleotide sequence: TGCGCCAGCAGGCAACAATCTAGCACAGATACGCAGTATTTT. Translated, it gives CASRQQSSTDTQYF.

This clonotype appeared a few times. The chain uses TRBV2 and TRBJ2-3; TRBD1 or TRBD2 may be the D gene (6 bases each). CDR3 size: 11 residues. CDR1 and CDR2 from the germline V gene are SNHLY and FYNNEI. With 8 bases removed from V and 5 bases from J, the gap between germline ends came to 8 bases. The CDR3 reads CASGGGDTQYF. Written as DNA, the CDR3 is TGTGCCAGCGGAGGGGGAGATACGCAGTATTTT. Variable domain in full (rest from reference TRBV2 and TRBJ2-3): EPEVTQTPSHQVTQMGQEVILRCVPISNHLYFYWYRQILGQKVEFLVSFYNNEISEKSEIFDDQFSVERPDGSNFTLKIRSTKLEDSAMYFCASGGGDTQYFGPGTRLTVL.

In the case of this clonotype: Without the conserved terminal phenylalanine or tryptophan, this CDR3 likely stems from a read error. The chain recombines TRBV9 with TRBJ1-1; D might be TRBD1 (6 bases). The germline V gene encodes CDR1 SGDLS and CDR2 YYNGEE. This CDR3 spans 16 amino acids. V was cut by 0 bases and J by 0 bases, with 12 bases left in between. The CDR3 sequence is CASSVESTGLNTEAFL. The CDR3 coding sequence is TGTGCCAGCAGCGTAGAGAGTACAGGGCTGAACACTGAAGCTTTCCTT.

This chain links TRBV20-1 with TRBJ2-7; D is possibly TRBD2 (6 bases). The ends were cut back, 5 bases at V and 3 bases at J, with 14 bases in the middle. The CDR3 is made up of 13 amino acids. Germline CDR1 is DFQATT and CDR2 is SNEGSKA (reference sequence). This chain's CDR3 is CSASPGLSYEQYF. The CDR3, as DNA: TGCAGTGCTTCACCGGGACTCAGCTACGAGCAGTACTTC.

This clonotype has a handful of counts. The gene calls are TRBV4-2 and TRBJ2-5; no clear D. Per germline, CDR1 LGHNA and CDR2 YNFKEQ. The CDR3 consists of 14 residues. V gave up 0 bases and J gave up 4 bases, with 9 bases separating them. The CDR3 coding sequence is TGTGCCAGCAGCCAAGATCTTTGGGGAGAGACCCAGTACTTC. Residues: CASSQDLWGETQYF.

This chain connects TRBV3-1 to TRBJ2-2, with D hard to call. This CDR3 region has 12 residues. Trimming pared 4 bases from V and 5 bases from J, leaving 5 bases between. Looked up from germline, CDR1 is LGHDT and CDR2 is YNNKEL (reference sequence). In nucleotides, the CDR3 is TGTGCCAGCAGCCCCCAGACCGGGGAGCTGTTTTTT. Its protein is CASSPQTGELFF.

V and J are TRBV5-6 and TRBJ2-1, with D perhaps TRBD1 (6 bases). Germline values: CDR1 SGHDT, CDR2 YYEEEE. This CDR3 has 13 amino acids. The V end was cut by 0 bases, the J end by 6 bases, with 7 bases between. In nucleotides, the CDR3 is TGTGCCAGCAGCTTGGGGACAGTCAATGAGCAGTTCTTC. Protein sequence: CASSLGTVNEQFF.

This clonotype turned up a few times. The chain joins TRBV6-1 to TRBJ1-6; D not resolved. Deletions cut 5 bases from V and 10 bases from J, with 12 bases between. Germline CDR1 reads MNHNS; CDR2 reads SASEGT. The CDR3 is 13 amino acids. The CDR3 sequence: CASSRPPRSPLHF. The DNA of the CDR3 is TGTGCCAGCAGTCGACCCCCCCGGTCACCCCTCCACTTT.

This clonotype has a handful of counts. The rearrangement links TRBV20-1 to TRBJ2-2; D may be TRBD1 (6 bases). Trimming removed 0 bases from V and 7 bases from J, with 15 bases in between. CDR3 length: 15 residues. Germline CDR1 DFQATT, CDR2 SNEGSKA (reference sequence). The CDR3 sequence: CSAREGALVNGELFF. As DNA, the CDR3 is TGCAGTGCTAGAGAGGGGGCGCTTGTTAACGGGGAGCTGTTTTTT.

This clonotype has just one count. The chain links TRBV7-2 to TRBJ1-1; tentatively, D is TRBD1 (5 bases). Germline V gives CDR1 SGHTA, CDR2 FQGNSA. The CDR3 runs to 16 residues. V lost 2 bases to trimming and J lost 6 bases, with 19 bases between them. The CDR3 protein is CASSLNILWGSAEAFF. In DNA, the CDR3 is TGTGCCAGCAGCTTAAATATCTTGTGGGGGAGTGCTGAAGCTTTCTTT. The complete variable domain, with remaining parts taken from reference TRBV7-2 and TRBJ1-1, reads GAGVSQSPSNKVTEKGKDVELRCDPISGHTALYWYRQSLGQGLEFLIYFQGNSAPDKSGLPSDRFSAERTGGSVSTLTIQRTQQEDSAVYLCASSLNILWGSAEAFFGQGTRLTVV.

The chain combines TRBV29-1 with TRBJ2-3; no definite D call. With 1 base removed from V and 6 bases from J, the gap between germline ends came to 11 bases. This CDR3 region has 13 residues. Germline V gene sequence: CDR1 SQVTM, CDR2 ANQGSEA. The chain's CDR3 is CSVEGGAQDTQYF. CDR3 DNA: TGCAGCGTTGAAGGTGGAGCTCAGGATACGCAGTATTTT.

This clonotype occurred a few times. V is TRBV20-1 and J is TRBJ2-2; the D gene is possibly TRBD1 (6 bases). The CDR3 is 18 amino acids. CDR1 is DFQATT and CDR2 is SNEGSKA in the germline V gene (reference sequence). V shed 0 bases and J shed 3 bases, with 20 bases lying between them. CDR3 in DNA: TGCAGTGCTAGAGATGATTTAGCAGGGGAGTCCCACACCGGGGAGCTGTTTTTT. Translated, it gives CSARDDLAGESHTGELFF.

J is TRBJ1-1 and V is TRBV29-1; D unclear. The CDR3 runs 12 residues. Between the trimmed V and J ends, which lost 8 bases and 5 bases, there was a span of 15 bases. Germline values: CDR1 SQVTM, CDR2 ANQGSEA. CDR3 loop: CSLAVGPTEAFF. DNA for the CDR3: TGCAGCCTTGCAGTCGGCCCGACTGAAGCTTTCTTT.

This clonotype was found many times. The chain carries TRBV2 and TRBJ2-1; D possibly corresponds to TRBD2 (6 bases). The ends were cut back, 6 bases at V and 12 bases at J, with 18 bases in the middle. There are 13 residues in the CDR3. Germline V gives CDR1 SNHLY, CDR2 FYNNEI. CDR3 region: CASSPADGTGQFF. Here the CDR3 DNA reads TGTGCCAGCAGCCCAGCGGACGGGACTGGGCAGTTCTTC.

The table lists this clonotype with a few counts. This chain links TRBV29-1 with TRBJ1-5; D uncertain. The CDR3 spans 13 residues. V was cut by 4 bases and J by 3 bases, with 10 bases left in between. The germline V gene encodes CDR1 SQVTM and CDR2 ANQGSEA. The CDR3 DNA reads TGCAGCGTTGGGGAAGGGAACAATCAGCCCCAGCATTTT. Translating it yields CSVGEGNNQPQHF.